Following are 21 T cell receptor beta chains from one sample sequenced in a study of blood T cell repertoires in COVID-19. TCRdb's table, derived via immunoSEQ multiplex PCR, lists solely in-frame clones and lacks some. The sample has 250,000 or so clones, 80% to 90% seen once. The sequenced sample was peripheral blood. The source is a man aged 55 to 70 with acute or convalescent COVID-19.

The genes are TRBV27 and TRBJ2-1, with 9 bases that match TRBD2. The V segment lost 0 bases and the J segment 4 bases; nucleotides outside the gene matches: 19. CDR3 size: 21 residues. Germline CDR1 reads MNHEY; CDR2 reads SMNVEV (reference sequence). This chain's CDR3 is CASSLSRGLAFPGRIYNEQFF. The DNA for the CDR3 is TGTGCCAGCAGTTTATCTAGGGGACTAGCCTTCCCGGGCCGGATATACAATGAGCAGTTCTTC.

This clone turned up a few times. The J gene is TRBJ2-1, the V gene TRBV11-3; no clear D gene. Germline-derived CDR1 and CDR2 are SGHNT and YENEEA. V was cut by 3 bases and J by 0 bases, with 12 bases left in between. This CDR3 has 16 amino acids. CDR3 DNA: TGTGCCAGCAGCTTCAACCCAACTACCTCCTACAATGAGCAGTTCTTC. Residues: CASSFNPTTSYNEQFF.

The V gene is TRBV6-5, the J gene TRBJ1-2, with 8 bases aligning to TRBD1. CDR1 MNHEY and CDR2 SVGAGI come from the germline V gene. The junction had 7 bases not matched to a gene; V was cut back by 6 bases and J by 1 base. The CDR3 has 15 residues. The CDR3 reads CASRPQDRVNYGYTF. CDR3 coding DNA: TGTGCCAGCAGACCTCAGGACAGGGTTAACTATGGCTACACCTTC.

This rearrangement joins TRBV11-1 to TRBJ1-6; 7 bases fit TRBD1. Looked up from germline, CDR1 is SGHAT and CDR2 is FQDESV (reference sequence). CDR3 length: 15 amino acids. With 5 bases clipped from V and 4 bases from J, the junction kept 5 bases outside the gene matches. CDR3 region: CASSISGQYNSPLHF. The CDR3 DNA follows: TGTGCCAGCAGCATATCGGGACAGTATAATTCACCCCTCCACTTT.

As for this clone: The same CDR3 can be traced to other DNA sequences in this sample. The V gene is TRBV19, the J gene TRBJ1-1; tentative D call: TRBD1 (6 bases). This CDR3 contains 14 residues. Germline lookup yields CDR1 LNHDA and CDR2 SQIVND (reference sequence). Trimming took 2 bases from V and 1 from J, leaving 8 bases between them. The CDR3 protein is CASSITGTNTEAFF. The CDR3 region has the DNA TGTGCCAGTAGTATAACAGGGACGAACACTGAAGCTTTCTTT.

The genes are TRBV29-1 and TRBJ2-1, with a weak D call TRBD2 (5 bases). Germline lookup yields CDR1 SQVTM and CDR2 ANQGSEA. The CDR3 contains 11 residues. The V end was cut by 6 bases, the J end by 9 bases, with 12 bases between. The chain's CDR3 is CSVEGSSEQFF. The CDR3 region has the DNA TGCAGCGTCGAGGGTAGTAGTGAGCAGTTCTTC.

The V call is TRBV5-1, the J call TRBJ2-7; D might be TRBD1 (6 bases). The germline CDR1 and CDR2 sequences are SGHRS and YFSETQ. This CDR3 is 12 amino acids long. The V end lost 3 bases, the J end lost 4 bases, and 8 bases lay between the germline ends. CDR3 coding DNA: TGCGCCAGCAGCTCCCAGGGGTACGAGCAGTACTTC. Translating gives CASSSQGYEQYF.

The V call is TRBV7-3, the J call TRBJ1-1; D call uncertain. The CDR3 covers 13 residues. Trimming took off 2 bases at V and 0 bases at J, with 4 bases between the two ends. CDR1 is SGHTA, CDR2 FQGTGA, per germline. CDR3 nucleotides: TGTGCCAGCAGCTTAGAGATGAACACTGAAGCTTTCTTT. Amino acids: CASSLEMNTEAFF.

The chain recombines TRBV5-1 with TRBJ1-1; TRBD1 might be the D (5 bases). Germline V CDR1 and CDR2: SGHRS, YFSETQ. This CDR3 region has 15 residues. Trimming pared 4 bases from V and 1 base from J, leaving 14 bases between. The chain's CDR3 is CASSPEGRANTEAFF. The CDR3 DNA sequence: TGCGCCAGCAGCCCGGAGGGGAGGGCGAACACTGAAGCTTTCTTT.

This rearrangement joins TRBV5-4 to TRBJ2-1; a weak D match, TRBD1 (5 bases). CDR1 is SGHNT and CDR2 is YYREEE in the germline V gene (reference sequence). V lost 4 bases, J lost 0 bases, and 11 bases lay in between. CDR3 size: 15 residues. In DNA form, the CDR3 reads TGTGCCAGCAGCCCTGTGGGGCTCTCCTACAATGAGCAGTTCTTC. It translates to CASSPVGLSYNEQFF.

V and J are TRBV2 and TRBJ2-5, with D possibly being TRBD2 (7 bases). With 5 bases removed from V and 5 bases from J, the gap between germline ends came to 18 bases. Germline V gene sequence: CDR1 SNHLY, CDR2 FYNNEI. There are 15 residues in the CDR3. CDR3 sequence reads: CASSNGGLRGETQYF. The CDR3 nucleotides are TGTGCCAGCAGTAACGGGGGGCTGAGGGGGGAGACCCAGTACTTC.

This clone was seen just once. The CDR3 coding sequence is TGTGCCAGCAGCGTATTAGGACAGGGATCCTACAATGAGCAGTTCTTC. This gives the protein CASSVLGQGSYNEQFF. V gene TRBV9 combines with J gene TRBJ2-1; 8 nucleotides line up with TRBD1. Germline CDR1 and CDR2: SGDLS and YYNGEE. The CDR3 contains 16 residues. V shed 1 base, J shed 1 base, and the junction held 4 bases outside the gene matches.

V and J are TRBV5-1 and TRBJ2-3, with D possibly TRBD2 on 5 matching bases. Germline values: CDR1 SGHRS, CDR2 YFSETQ. This CDR3 has 14 residues. V was trimmed by 3 bases and J by 5 bases, leaving 13 bases between them. In DNA form, the CDR3 reads TGCGCCAGCAGCTCCCGGACTTACAAAGATACGCAGTATTTT. It is translated as CASSSRTYKDTQYF.

This chain uses TRBV5-5 with TRBJ1-2, with no clear D. Per germline, CDR1 SGHKS and CDR2 YYEKEE (reference sequence). V lost 3 bases and J lost 1, with 13 bases in between. The CDR3 covers 15 residues. This CDR3 reads CASSSGLNLNYGYTF. CDR3 bases: TGTGCCAGCAGCTCTGGCCTGAATCTTAACTATGGCTACACCTTC.

The rearrangement joins TRBV29-1 to TRBJ1-2; 7 bases are a match to TRBD1. This CDR3 comprises 12 residues. The germline V gene encodes CDR1 SQVTM and CDR2 ANQGSEA. J gave up 8 bases and V 1 base, and 4 bases lay outside the gene matches. The DNA for the CDR3 is TGCAGCGTTGAAGGACAGGGTGTCGGCTACACCTTC. It codes for CSVEGQGVGYTF.

V is TRBV7-3 and J is TRBJ1-2, with TRBD1 matching 7 bases. Per germline, CDR1 SGHTA and CDR2 FQGTGA. After removal of 0 bases from V and 1 base from J, the junction contained 5 bases not matched to a gene. The CDR3 has 16 residues. CDR3 nucleotide sequence: TGTGCCAGCAGCTTAACGGGGACAGAGAATAACTATGGCTACACCTTC. Translated: CASSLTGTENNYGYTF.

The genes are TRBV29-1 and TRBJ2-1, with TRBD2 matching 7 bases. This CDR3 is built from 14 residues. The germline V gene encodes CDR1 SQVTM and CDR2 ANQGSEA. The ends lost 4 bases at V and 0 bases at J; junction bases unmatched: 3. The CDR3 DNA is TGCAGCGTTGCTGGCGGGAGCTCCTACAATGAGCAGTTCTTC. It specifies CSVAGGSSYNEQFF.

This clone was seen just once. The V and J genes are TRBV29-1 and TRBJ2-5, with 12 positions matching TRBD2. The CDR3 spans 16 residues. The germline V gene encodes CDR1 SQVTM and CDR2 ANQGSEA. V gave up 5 bases and J gave up 5 bases; unmatched junction bases: 12. The CDR3: CSVLTSGGMVGETQYF. CDR3 DNA sequence: TGCAGCGTTCTAACTAGCGGGGGGATGGTCGGGGAGACCCAGTACTTC.

The chain links TRBV11-2 to TRBJ1-1, with D possibly matching TRBD1 (6 bases). Germline CDR1 SGHAT, CDR2 FQNNGV. Trimming removed 1 base from V and 1 base from J, with 10 bases in between. This CDR3 has 15 amino acids. The CDR3 sequence: CASSLGIGGNTEAFF. CDR3 nucleotide sequence: TGTGCCAGCAGCTTAGGGATAGGGGGGAACACTGAAGCTTTCTTT. The variable domain in full, with the rest retrieved from reference TRBV11-2 and TRBJ1-1, is EAGVAQSPRYKIIEKRQSVAFWCNPISGHATLYWYQQILGQGPKLLIQFQNNGVVDDSQLPKDRFSAERLKGVDSTLKIQPAKLEDSAVYLCASSLGIGGNTEAFFGQGTRLTVV.

The chain uses TRBV9 and TRBJ2-7; 8 bases map to TRBD2. The CDR3 has 17 residues. CDR1 and CDR2 (germline): SGDLS, YYNGEE. With V trimmed by 4 bases and J by 0 bases, 12 bases remained unmatched. The CDR3 DNA reads TGTGCCAGCAGCCGATCGGGGTCGGGAGGGAGCTCCTACGAGCAGTACTTC. Its translation is CASSRSGSGGSSYEQYF.

V and J are TRBV4-1 and TRBJ2-2; 10 bases fit TRBD1. This CDR3 region has 15 residues. In germline, CDR1 is MGHRA, CDR2 YSYEKL. Losses at the gene ends were 4 bases for V and 4 bases for J; bases not matched to a gene: 3. The CDR3 DNA is TGCGCCAGCAGCCCGGGACAGGGGAGCACCGGGGAGCTGTTTTTT. Encoded protein: CASSPGQGSTGELFF.